These T cell receptor beta chains were read from a single sample in a study of blood T cell repertoires in COVID-19. Only in-frame clones appear in the TCRdb table, and some are missing; sequencing was by immunoSEQ multiplex PCR. The sample has 400,000 to 500,000 clones, around nine tenths seen once. The sequenced sample was PBMCs or T cells enriched from blood (not recorded which). These TCRs come from a woman between 18 and 30 years old who had been exposed to COVID-19. Each CDR3 is given with its conserved first and last residue. D genes are given only for firm matches. Not every row has a clone size; where given, it reads once, few, many or a size class.

>.|.|TRBV5-4|TRBJ2-7
CASSLFPGEYEQYF
TGTGCCAGCAGCTTGTTCCCGGGAGAATACGAGCAGTACTTC
>.|TRBD1|TRBV2|TRBJ2-7
CASTLGQPFPYEQYF
TGTGCCAGCACCCTGGGACAGCCCTTCCCCTACGAGCAGTACTTC
>.|TRBD1|TRBV7-9|TRBJ1-4
CASSLVEDRVKLFF
TGTGCCAGCAGCTTAGTAGAGGACAGGGTAAAACTGTTTTTT
>.|TRBD1|TRBV3-1/TRBV3-2|TRBJ2-5
CASSQIPDRAEETQYF
TGTGCCAGCAGCCAAATCCCAGACAGGGCAGAAGAGACCCAGTACTTC
>once|TRBD1|TRBV5-5|TRBJ1-3
CASSLPTGAGNTIYF
TGTGCCAGCAGCTTGCCGACAGGGGCTGGAAACACCATATATTTT
>.|.|TRBV15|TRBJ2-7
CATSRGGGSMEQYF
TGTGCCACCAGCCGCGGGGGCGGCTCAATGGAGCAGTACTTC
>.|.|TRBV6-5|TRBJ1-2
CASSYTLLYGYTF
TGTGCCAGCAGTTATACCCTATTGTATGGCTACACCTTC
>few|.|TRBV7-9|TRBJ1-1
CASSTPTENTEAFF
TGTGCCAGCAGCACCCCTACTGAGAACACTGAAGCTTTCTTT
>.|TRBD2|TRBV23-1|TRBJ2-5
CASSQSTRRGGNF
TGCGCCAGCAGTCAATCAACCCGGCGGGGGGGCAACTTC
>.|TRBD1|TRBV27|TRBJ1-3
CASSTGGSGNTIYF
TGTGCCAGTAGCACAGGGGGCTCTGGAAACACCATATATTTT